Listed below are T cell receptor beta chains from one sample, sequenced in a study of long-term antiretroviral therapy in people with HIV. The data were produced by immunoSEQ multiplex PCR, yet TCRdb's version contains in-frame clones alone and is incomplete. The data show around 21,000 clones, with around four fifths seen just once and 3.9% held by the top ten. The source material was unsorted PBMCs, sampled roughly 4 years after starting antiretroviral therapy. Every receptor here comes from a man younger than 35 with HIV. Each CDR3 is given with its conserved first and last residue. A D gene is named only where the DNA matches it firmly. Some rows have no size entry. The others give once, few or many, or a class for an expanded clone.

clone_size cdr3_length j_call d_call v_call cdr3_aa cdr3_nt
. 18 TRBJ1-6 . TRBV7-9 CASSSSWTASSYNPPLHF TGTGCCAGCAGCTCATCCTGGACGGCGAGCTCCTATAATCCACCCCTCCACTTT
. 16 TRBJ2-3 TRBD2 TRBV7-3 CASSLVVGGGTDTQYF TGTGCCAGCAGCTTAGTGGTTGGCGGGGGGACAGATACGCAGTATTTT
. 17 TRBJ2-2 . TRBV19 CASSIDQGDYYTGELFF TGTGCCAGTAGTATAGATCAGGGGGACTATTACACCGGGGAGCTGTTTTTT
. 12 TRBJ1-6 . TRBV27 CASRSGKSPLHF TGTGCCAGCCGGTCGGGGAAGTCACCCCTCCACTTT
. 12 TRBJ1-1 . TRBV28 CAVRGGGTEAFF TGTGCCGTACGGGGTGGGGGGACTGAAGCTTTCTTT
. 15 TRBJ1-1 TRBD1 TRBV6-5 CASSPLQGAGTEAFF TGTGCCAGCAGTCCTCTACAGGGGGCAGGGACTGAAGCTTTCTTT
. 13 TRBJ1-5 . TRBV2 CASRDERNQPQHF TGTGCCAGCCGTGACGAACGAAATCAGCCCCAGCATTTT
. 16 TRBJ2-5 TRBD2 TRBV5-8 CASRRSPGLAQETQYF TGTGCCAGCAGGCGGAGCCCGGGACTAGCTCAAGAGACCCAGTACTTC
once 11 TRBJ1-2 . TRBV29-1 CSAQGLGGYTF TGCAGCGCCCAGGGGTTGGGTGGCTACACCTTC
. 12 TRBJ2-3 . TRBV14 CASASHTDTQYF TGTGCCAGCGCTTCGCACACAGATACGCAGTATTTT
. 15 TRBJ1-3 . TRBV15 CATSRTGLSGNTIYF TGTGCCACCAGCAGAACAGGGCTCTCTGGAAACACCATATATTTT
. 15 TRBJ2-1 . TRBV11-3 CASSLVGGPYNEQFF TGTGCCAGCAGCTTAGTGGGGGGACCCTACAATGAGCAGTTCTTC
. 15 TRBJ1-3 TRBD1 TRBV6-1 CASSDRTGGGNTIYF TGTGCCAGCAGTGACCGGACAGGAGGAGGAAACACCATATATTTT
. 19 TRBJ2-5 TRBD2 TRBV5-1 CASSLQIGSAAGMGETQYF TGCGCCAGCAGCTTGCAGATCGGTTCCGCAGCGGGGATGGGGGAGACCCAGTACTTC
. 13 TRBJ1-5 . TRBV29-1 CSVGHQRDQPQHF TGCAGCGTCGGACACCAGAGGGATCAGCCCCAGCATTTT
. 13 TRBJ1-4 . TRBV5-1 CASSLGGAEKLFF TGCGCCAGCAGCTTGGGTGGGGCCGAAAAACTGTTTTTT
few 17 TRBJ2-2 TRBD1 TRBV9 CASSVRRDRENTGELFF TGTGCCAGCAGCGTTCGGAGGGACAGGGAGAACACCGGGGAGCTGTTTTTT
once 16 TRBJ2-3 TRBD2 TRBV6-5 CASSWLAGTITDTQYF TGTGCCAGCAGTTGGCTAGCGGGGACGATTACCGATACGCAGTATTTT